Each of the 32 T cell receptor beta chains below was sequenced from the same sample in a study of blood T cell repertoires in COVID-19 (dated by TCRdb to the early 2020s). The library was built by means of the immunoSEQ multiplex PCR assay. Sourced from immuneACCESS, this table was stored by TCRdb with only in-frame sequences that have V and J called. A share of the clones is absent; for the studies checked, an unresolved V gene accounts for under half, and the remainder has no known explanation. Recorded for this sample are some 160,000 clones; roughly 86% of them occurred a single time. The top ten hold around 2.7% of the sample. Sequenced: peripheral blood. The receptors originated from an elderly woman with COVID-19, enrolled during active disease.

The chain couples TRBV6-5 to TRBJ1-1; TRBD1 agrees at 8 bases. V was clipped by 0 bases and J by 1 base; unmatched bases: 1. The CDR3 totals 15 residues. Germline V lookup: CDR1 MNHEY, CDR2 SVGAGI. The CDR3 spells CASSYSGQENTEAFF. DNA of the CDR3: TGTGCCAGCAGTTACTCGGGACAGGAGAACACTGAAGCTTTCTTT.

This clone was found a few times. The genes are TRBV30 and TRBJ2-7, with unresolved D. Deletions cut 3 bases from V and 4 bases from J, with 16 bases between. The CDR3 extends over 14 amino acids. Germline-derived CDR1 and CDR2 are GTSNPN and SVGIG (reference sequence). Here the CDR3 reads CAWRHTVTHYEQYF. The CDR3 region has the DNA TGTGCCTGGAGGCACACAGTAACACATTACGAGCAGTACTTC.

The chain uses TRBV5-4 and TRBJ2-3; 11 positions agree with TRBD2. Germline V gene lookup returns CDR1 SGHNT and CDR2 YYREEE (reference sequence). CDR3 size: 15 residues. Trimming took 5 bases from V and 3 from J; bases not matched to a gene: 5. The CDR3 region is CASSFSGGATDTQYF. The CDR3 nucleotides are TGTGCCAGCAGTTTTAGCGGGGGGGCTACAGATACGCAGTATTTT. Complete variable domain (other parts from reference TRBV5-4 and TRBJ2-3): ETGVTQSPTHLIKTRGQQVTLRCSSQSGHNTVSWYQQALGQGPQFIFQYYREEENGRGNFPPRFSGLQFPNYSSELNVNALELDDSALYLCASSFSGGATDTQYFGPGTRLTVL.

As DNA, the CDR3 is TGTGCCAGCAGTGGCACCACAGATACGCAGTATTTT. The encoded protein is CASSGTTDTQYF. This rearrangement joins TRBV5-4 to TRBJ2-3; D remains unclear. The CDR3 has 12 amino acids. Germline lookup yields CDR1 SGHNT and CDR2 YYREEE (reference sequence). V was clipped by 5 bases and J by 2 bases, with 6 bases between them.

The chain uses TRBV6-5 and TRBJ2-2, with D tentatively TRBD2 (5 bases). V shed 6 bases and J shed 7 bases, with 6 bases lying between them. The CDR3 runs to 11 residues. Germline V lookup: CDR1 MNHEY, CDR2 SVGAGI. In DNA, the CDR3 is TGTGCCAGCAGGGGAGTCGGGGAGCTGTTTTTT. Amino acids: CASRGVGELFF.

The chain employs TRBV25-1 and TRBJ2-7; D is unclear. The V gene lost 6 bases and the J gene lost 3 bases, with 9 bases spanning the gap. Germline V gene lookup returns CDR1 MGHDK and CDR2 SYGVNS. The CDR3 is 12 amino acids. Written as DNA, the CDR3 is TGTGCCAGCAGCCTGGGCCGCTACGAGCAGTACTTC. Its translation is CASSLGRYEQYF.

The CDR3 region is CASSRTKTSTDTQYF. As DNA, the CDR3 is TGTGCCAGCAGCCGGACAAAAACTAGCACAGATACGCAGTATTTT. The J gene is TRBJ2-3, the V gene TRBV4-2; a weak D match, TRBD1 (5 bases). CDR1 and CDR2 (germline): LGHNA, YNFKEQ. CDR3 length: 15 amino acids. Deletions cut 4 bases from V and 0 bases from J, with 11 bases between.

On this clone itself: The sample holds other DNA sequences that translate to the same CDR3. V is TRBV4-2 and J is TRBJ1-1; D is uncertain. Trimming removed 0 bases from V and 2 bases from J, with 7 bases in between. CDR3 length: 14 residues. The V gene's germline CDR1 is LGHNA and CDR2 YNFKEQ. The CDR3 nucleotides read TGTGCCAGCAGCCAAGATCGGGGAAACACTGAAGCTTTCTTT. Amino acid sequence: CASSQDRGNTEAFF.

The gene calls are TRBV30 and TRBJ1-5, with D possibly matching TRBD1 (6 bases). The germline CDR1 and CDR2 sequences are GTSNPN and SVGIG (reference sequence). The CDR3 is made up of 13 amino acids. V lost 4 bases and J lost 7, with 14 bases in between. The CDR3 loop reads CAWTQGHGQPQHF. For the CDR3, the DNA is TGTGCCTGGACACAGGGACATGGACAGCCCCAGCATTTT.

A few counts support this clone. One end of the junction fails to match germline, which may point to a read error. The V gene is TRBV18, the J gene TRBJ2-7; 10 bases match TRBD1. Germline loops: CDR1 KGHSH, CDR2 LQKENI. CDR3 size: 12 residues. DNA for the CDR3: TGTGCCAGCTCACAAAACCGGGACAGGGGCCTCTTC. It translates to CASSQNRDRGLF.

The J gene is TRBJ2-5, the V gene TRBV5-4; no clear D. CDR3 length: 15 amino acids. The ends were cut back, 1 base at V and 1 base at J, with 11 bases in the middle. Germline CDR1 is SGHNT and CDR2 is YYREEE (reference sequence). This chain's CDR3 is CASSLWQFGQETQYF. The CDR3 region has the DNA TGTGCCAGCAGCTTGTGGCAATTTGGCCAAGAGACCCAGTACTTC. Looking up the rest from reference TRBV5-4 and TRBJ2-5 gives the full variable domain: ETGVTQSPTHLIKTRGQQVTLRCSSQSGHNTVSWYQQALGQGPQFIFQYYREEENGRGNFPPRFSGLQFPNYSSELNVNALELDDSALYLCASSLWQFGQETQYFGPGTRLLVL.

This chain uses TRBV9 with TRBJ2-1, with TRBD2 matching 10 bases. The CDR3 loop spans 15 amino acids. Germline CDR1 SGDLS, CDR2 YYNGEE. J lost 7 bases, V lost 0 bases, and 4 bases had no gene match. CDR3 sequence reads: CASSVAAGGWNEQFF. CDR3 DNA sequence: TGTGCCAGCAGCGTAGCAGCGGGAGGGTGGAATGAGCAGTTCTTC. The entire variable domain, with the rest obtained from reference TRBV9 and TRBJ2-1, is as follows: DSGVTQTPKHLITATGQRVTLRCSPRSGDLSVYWYQQSLDQGLQFLIQYYNGEERAKGNILERFSAQQFPDLHSELNLSSLELGDSALYFCASSVAAGGWNEQFFGPGTRLTVL.

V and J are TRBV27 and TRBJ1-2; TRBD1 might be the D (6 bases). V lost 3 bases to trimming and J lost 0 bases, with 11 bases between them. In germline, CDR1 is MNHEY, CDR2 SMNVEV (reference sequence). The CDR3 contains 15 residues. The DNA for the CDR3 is TGTGCCAGCAGTTTGACAGGCCTTTCTAACTATGGCTACACCTTC. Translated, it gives CASSLTGLSNYGYTF.

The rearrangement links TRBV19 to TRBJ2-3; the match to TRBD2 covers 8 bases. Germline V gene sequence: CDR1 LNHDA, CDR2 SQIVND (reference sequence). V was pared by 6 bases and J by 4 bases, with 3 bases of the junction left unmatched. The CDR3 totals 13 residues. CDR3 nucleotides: TGTGCCAGTAGGAAGACTAGCGCAGATACGCAGTATTTT. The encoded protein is CASRKTSADTQYF.

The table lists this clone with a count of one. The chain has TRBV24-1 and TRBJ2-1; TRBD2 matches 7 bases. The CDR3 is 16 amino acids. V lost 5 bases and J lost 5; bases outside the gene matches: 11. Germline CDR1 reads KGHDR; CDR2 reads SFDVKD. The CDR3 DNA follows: TGTGCCACCAGTGTAACTGGGGCTAGCGGTAACAATGAGCAGTTCTTC. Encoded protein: CATSVTGASGNNEQFF.

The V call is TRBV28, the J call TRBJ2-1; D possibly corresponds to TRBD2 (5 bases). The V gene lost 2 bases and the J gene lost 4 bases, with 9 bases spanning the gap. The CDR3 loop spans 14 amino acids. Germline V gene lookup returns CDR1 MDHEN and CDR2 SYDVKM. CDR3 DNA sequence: TGTGCCAGCAGTTTACTCTCGGGATACAATGAGCAGTTCTTC. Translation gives CASSLLSGYNEQFF. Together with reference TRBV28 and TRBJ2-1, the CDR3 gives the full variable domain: DVKVTQSSRYLVKRTGEKVFLECVQDMDHENMFWYRQDPGLGLRLIYFSYDVKMKEKGDIPEGYSVSREKKERFSLILESASTNQTSMYLCASSLLSGYNEQFFGPGTRLTVL.

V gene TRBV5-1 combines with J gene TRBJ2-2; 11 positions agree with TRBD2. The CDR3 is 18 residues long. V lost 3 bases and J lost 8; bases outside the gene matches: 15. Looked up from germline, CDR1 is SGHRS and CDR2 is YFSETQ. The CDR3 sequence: CASSYGPGTSGPGGELFF. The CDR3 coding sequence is TGCGCCAGCAGCTACGGTCCCGGGACTAGCGGCCCGGGGGGGGAGCTGTTTTTT.

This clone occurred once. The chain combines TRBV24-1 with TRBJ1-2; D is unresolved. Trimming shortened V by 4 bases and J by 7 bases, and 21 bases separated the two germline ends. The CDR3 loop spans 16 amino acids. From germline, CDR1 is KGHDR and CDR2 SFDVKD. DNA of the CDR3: TGTGCCACCAGTGACCAATCCTACGGTGATTGGGCTGGCTACACCTTC. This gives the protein CATSDQSYGDWAGYTF.

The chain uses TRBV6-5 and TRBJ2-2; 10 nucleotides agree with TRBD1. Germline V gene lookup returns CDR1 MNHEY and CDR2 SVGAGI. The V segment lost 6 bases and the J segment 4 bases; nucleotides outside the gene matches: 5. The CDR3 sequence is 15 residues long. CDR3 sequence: CASRPGTGATGELFF. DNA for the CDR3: TGTGCCAGCAGACCCGGGACAGGGGCCACCGGGGAGCTGTTTTTT.

The CDR3 coding sequence is TGTGCCAGCAGCCTCCTACAAGAGACCCAGTACTTC. Translation gives CASSLLQETQYF. The chain joins TRBV3-1 (or the pseudogene TRBV3-2) to TRBJ2-5; D gene unclear. V shed 4 bases and J shed 2 bases, with 5 bases lying between them. Germline CDR1 is LGHDT and CDR2 is YNNKEL (reference sequence). The CDR3 loop spans 12 amino acids.

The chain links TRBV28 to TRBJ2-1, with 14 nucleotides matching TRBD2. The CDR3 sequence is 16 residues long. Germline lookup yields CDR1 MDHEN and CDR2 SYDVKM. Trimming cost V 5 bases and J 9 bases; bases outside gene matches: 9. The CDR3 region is CASSGSGTSGSLEQFF. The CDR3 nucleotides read TGTGCCAGCAGTGGATCCGGGACTAGCGGGAGTCTTGAGCAGTTCTTC.

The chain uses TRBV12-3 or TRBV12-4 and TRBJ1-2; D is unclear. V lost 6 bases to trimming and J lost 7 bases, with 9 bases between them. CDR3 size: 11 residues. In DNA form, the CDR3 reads TGTGCCAGCAGCAAAATCGGTGGCTACACCTTC. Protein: CASSKIGGYTF.

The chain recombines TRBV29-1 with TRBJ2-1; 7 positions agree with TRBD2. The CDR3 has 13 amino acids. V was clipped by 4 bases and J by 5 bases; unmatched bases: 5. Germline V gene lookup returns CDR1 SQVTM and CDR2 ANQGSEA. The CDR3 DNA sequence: TGCAGCGTTGGGACTAGGGGTGACAATGAGCAGTTCTTC. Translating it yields CSVGTRGDNEQFF.

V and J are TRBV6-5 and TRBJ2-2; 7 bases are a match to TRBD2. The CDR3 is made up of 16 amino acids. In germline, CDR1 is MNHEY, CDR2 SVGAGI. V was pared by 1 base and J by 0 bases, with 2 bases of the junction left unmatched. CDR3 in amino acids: CASSYLSGTNTGELFF. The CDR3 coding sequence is TGTGCCAGCAGTTACTTGAGCGGGACGAACACCGGGGAGCTGTTTTTT.

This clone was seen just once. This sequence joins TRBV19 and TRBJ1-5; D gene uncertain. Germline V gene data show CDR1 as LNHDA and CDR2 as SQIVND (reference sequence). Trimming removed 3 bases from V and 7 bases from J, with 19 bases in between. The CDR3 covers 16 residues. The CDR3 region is CASSIFRGLQSQPQHF. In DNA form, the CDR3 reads TGTGCCAGTAGTATTTTTAGAGGGTTACAGAGCCAGCCCCAGCATTTT.

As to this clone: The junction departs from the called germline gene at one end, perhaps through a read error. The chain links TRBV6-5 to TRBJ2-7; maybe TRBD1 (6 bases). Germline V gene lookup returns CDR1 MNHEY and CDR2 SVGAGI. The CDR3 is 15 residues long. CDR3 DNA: TGTGCCAGCAGTGACTCAGGGGCTTTATCATACGAGCAGTACTTC. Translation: CASSDSGALSYEQYF.

CDR3 amino acids: CASSDQRVANTGELFF. CDR3 DNA: TGTGCCAGCAGCGACCAACGGGTGGCGAACACCGGGGAGCTGTTTTTT. The chain has TRBV7-3 and TRBJ2-2, with unresolved D. Trimming shortened V by 5 bases and J by 0 bases, and 13 bases separated the two germline ends. There are 16 residues in the CDR3. Germline CDR1 and CDR2: SGHTA and FQGTGA.

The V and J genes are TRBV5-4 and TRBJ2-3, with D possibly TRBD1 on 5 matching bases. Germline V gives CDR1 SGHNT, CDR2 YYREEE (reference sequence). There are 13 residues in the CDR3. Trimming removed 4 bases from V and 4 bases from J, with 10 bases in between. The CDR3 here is CASSPVGADTQYF. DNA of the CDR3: TGTGCCAGCAGCCCGGTAGGGGCAGATACGCAGTATTTT. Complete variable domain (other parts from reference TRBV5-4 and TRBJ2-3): ETGVTQSPTHLIKTRGQQVTLRCSSQSGHNTVSWYQQALGQGPQFIFQYYREEENGRGNFPPRFSGLQFPNYSSELNVNALELDDSALYLCASSPVGADTQYFGPGTRLTVL.

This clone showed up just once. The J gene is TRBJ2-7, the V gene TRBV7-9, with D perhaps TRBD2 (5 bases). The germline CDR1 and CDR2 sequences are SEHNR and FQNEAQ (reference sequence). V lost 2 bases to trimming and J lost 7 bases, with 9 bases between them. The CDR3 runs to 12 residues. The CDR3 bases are TGTGCCAGCAGCTTACCATGGGAGGAGCAGTACTTC. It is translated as CASSLPWEEQYF.

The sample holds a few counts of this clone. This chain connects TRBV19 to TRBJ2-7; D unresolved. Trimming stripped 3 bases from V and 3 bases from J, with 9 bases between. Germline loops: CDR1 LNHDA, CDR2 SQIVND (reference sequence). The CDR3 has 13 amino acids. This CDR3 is CASSINQNYEQYF. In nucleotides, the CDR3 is TGTGCCAGTAGTATTAACCAGAACTACGAGCAGTACTTC.

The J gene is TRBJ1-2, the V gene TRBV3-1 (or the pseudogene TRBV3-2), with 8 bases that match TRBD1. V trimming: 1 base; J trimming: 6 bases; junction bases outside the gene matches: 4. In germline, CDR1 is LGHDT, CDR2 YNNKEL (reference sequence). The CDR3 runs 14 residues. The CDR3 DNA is TGTGCCAGCAGCCAAGTGACAGGGGTCGATGGCTACACCTTC. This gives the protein CASSQVTGVDGYTF.

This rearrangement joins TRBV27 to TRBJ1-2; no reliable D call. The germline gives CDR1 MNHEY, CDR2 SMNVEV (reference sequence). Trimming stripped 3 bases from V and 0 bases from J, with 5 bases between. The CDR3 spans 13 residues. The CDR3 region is CASSFGPNYGYTF. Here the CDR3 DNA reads TGTGCCAGCAGTTTCGGTCCTAACTATGGCTACACCTTC.